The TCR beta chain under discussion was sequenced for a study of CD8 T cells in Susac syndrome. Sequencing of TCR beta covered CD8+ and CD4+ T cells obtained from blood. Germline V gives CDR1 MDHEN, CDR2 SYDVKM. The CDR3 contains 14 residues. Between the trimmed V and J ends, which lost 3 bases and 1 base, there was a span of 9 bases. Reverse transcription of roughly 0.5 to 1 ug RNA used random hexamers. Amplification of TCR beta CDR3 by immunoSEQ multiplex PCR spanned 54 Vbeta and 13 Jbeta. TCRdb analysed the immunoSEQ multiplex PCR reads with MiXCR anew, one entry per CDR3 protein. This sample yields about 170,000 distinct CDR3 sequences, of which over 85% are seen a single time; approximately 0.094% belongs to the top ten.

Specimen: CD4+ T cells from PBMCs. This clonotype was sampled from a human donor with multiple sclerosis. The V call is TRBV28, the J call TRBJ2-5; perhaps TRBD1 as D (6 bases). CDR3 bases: TGTGCCAGCAGTTTTTCGGACAGCCAAGAGACCCAGTACTTC. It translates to CASSFSDSQETQYF. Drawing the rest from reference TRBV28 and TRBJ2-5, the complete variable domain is DVKVTQSSRYLVKRTGEKVFLECVQDMDHENMFWYRQDPGLGLRLIYFSYDVKMKEKGDIPEGYSVSREKKERFSLILESASTNQTSMYLCASSFSDSQETQYFGPGTRLLVL.